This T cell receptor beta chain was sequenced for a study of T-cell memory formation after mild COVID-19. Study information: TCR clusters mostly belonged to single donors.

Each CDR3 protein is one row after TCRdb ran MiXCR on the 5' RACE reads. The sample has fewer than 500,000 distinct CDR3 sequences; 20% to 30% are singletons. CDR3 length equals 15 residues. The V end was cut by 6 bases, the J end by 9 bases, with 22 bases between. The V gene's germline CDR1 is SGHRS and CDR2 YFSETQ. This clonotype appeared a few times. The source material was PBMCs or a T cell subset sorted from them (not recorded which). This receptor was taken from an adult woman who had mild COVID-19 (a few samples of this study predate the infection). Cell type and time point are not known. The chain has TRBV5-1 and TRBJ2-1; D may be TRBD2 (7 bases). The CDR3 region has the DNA TGCGCCAGCAAGGGGGGGTTTTATGGCGAGATTGAGCAGTTCTTC. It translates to CASKGGFYGEIEQFF.